The 7 T cell receptor beta chains below all came from one sample that was sequenced in a study of STAT5B mutations in CD4+ large granular lymphocyte leukemia (dated by TCRdb to about 2022). Library method: the immunoSEQ multiplex PCR assay. This is the immuneACCESS table as TCRdb keeps it, with only in-frame sequences that have V and J called. A part of the clones is gone; compared with another copy, unresolved V genes explain less than half, and the rest is unexplained. The sample contains about 30,000 clones, approximately 79% of them found a single time. 2.1% of the sample rests with the top ten. The sequenced sample consisted of CD4+ T cells from blood buffy coats. The receptors were sampled from a human donor in good health.

A single count supports this clone. This chain links TRBV9 with TRBJ2-3, with 7 bases lining up with TRBD2. CDR1 SGDLS and CDR2 YYNGEE come from the germline V gene. V was pared by 2 bases and J by 0 bases, with 3 bases of the junction left unmatched. CDR3 length: 15 amino acids. The CDR3 loop reads CASSVSGASTDTQYF. The CDR3 nucleotides are TGTGCCAGCAGCGTGAGCGGGGCTAGCACAGATACGCAGTATTTT.

This chain connects TRBV2 to TRBJ2-5, with TRBD2 matching over 9 bases. This CDR3 spans 15 amino acids. Looked up from germline, CDR1 is SNHLY and CDR2 is FYNNEI. The V gene end was trimmed by 6 bases and the J gene end by 2 bases; junction bases not matched to a gene: 7. The CDR3 region is CASRASGAPQETQYF. CDR3 in DNA: TGTGCCAGCAGAGCTAGCGGGGCCCCTCAAGAGACCCAGTACTTC.

This chain connects TRBV28 to TRBJ2-7, with TRBD1 as a possible D gene (5 bases). There are 13 residues in the CDR3. Germline lookup yields CDR1 MDHEN and CDR2 SYDVKM. V lost 3 bases to trimming and J lost 6 bases, with 12 bases between them. The CDR3 DNA is TGTGCCAGCAGTTTTGGCAGGGCAGTCGAGCAGTACTTC. Its protein product is CASSFGRAVEQYF.

The chain joins TRBV5-1 to TRBJ2-1, with D hard to call. Germline CDR1 SGHRS, CDR2 YFSETQ. V lost 5 bases to trimming and J lost 4 bases, with 13 bases between them. CDR3 size: 14 residues. CDR3: CASSPSEIYNEQFF. DNA of the CDR3: TGCGCCAGCAGTCCGTCCGAGATTTACAATGAGCAGTTCTTC. Full variable domain (rest looked up from reference TRBV5-1 and TRBJ2-1): KAGVTQTPRYLIKTRGQQVTLSCSPISGHRSVSWYQQTPGQGLQFLFEYFSETQRNKGNFPGRFSGRQFSNSRSEMNVSTLELGDSALYLCASSPSEIYNEQFFGPGTRLTVL.

The V and J genes are TRBV21-1 and TRBJ2-7; the table assigns TRBD2, which was not confirmed against the DNA. TRBV21-1 is flagged as a pseudogene. This CDR3 is 17 amino acids long. This CDR3 is CASSKVGLAGEAYEQYF. DNA for the CDR3: TGTGCCAGCAGCAAAGTAGGACTAGCGGGAGAGGCCTACGAGCAGTACTTC.

The V call is TRBV11-3, the J call TRBJ2-5; D remains ambiguous. Germline CDR1 and CDR2: SGHNT and YENEEA. The CDR3 length is 13 residues. V was cut by 5 bases and J by 4 bases, with 11 bases left in between. CDR3 DNA sequence: TGTGCCAGCAGCCCGTCCCCCGCAGAGACCCAGTACTTC. Translating gives CASSPSPAETQYF.

This clone was observed a handful of times. This chain connects TRBV6-5 to TRBJ2-7; TRBD1 is a possible D gene (6 bases). The CDR3 runs 15 residues. Trimming shortened V by 6 bases and J by 0 bases, and 15 bases separated the two germline ends. Germline V gives CDR1 MNHEY, CDR2 SVGAGI. This chain's CDR3 is CASSRLRDNSYEQYF. DNA of the CDR3: TGTGCCAGCAGCCGGCTCCGGGACAACTCCTACGAGCAGTACTTC.